The source of this T cell receptor beta chain is a study of T cell responses to AZD1222 COVID-19 vaccine. General study results and limits: Only six AZD1222 recipients tested seropositive at baseline. Donors in the cohort were predominantly white British and more often female, and clonal diversity was possibly underestimated. Among vaccine-associated CD4 TCRs, coverage spanned spike, with dominance at 160-218 and 743-854.

This table comes from immunoSEQ multiplex PCR, and its TCRdb copy is limited to in-frame clones, with some not included. This sample carries 95,000 to 130,000 clones, roughly nine tenths of them seen once, and the ten largest clones take 7.5%. In regard to this clone: Its matching antigen is unknown.

Germline V gives CDR1 KGHDR, CDR2 SFDVKD. The V and J ends lost 4 bases and 6 bases respectively, with 12 bases between them. CDR3 length: 13 residues. This sample comprised peripheral blood, obtained on day 0 of AZD1222 vaccination. The chain joins TRBV24-1 to TRBJ2-7; possibly TRBD1 for D (5 bases). This receptor was obtained from an adult in good health. The DNA for the CDR3 is TGTGCCACCAGTGACCCTCAGGGTGGCGAGCAGTACTTC. This translates into CATSDPQGGEQYF.